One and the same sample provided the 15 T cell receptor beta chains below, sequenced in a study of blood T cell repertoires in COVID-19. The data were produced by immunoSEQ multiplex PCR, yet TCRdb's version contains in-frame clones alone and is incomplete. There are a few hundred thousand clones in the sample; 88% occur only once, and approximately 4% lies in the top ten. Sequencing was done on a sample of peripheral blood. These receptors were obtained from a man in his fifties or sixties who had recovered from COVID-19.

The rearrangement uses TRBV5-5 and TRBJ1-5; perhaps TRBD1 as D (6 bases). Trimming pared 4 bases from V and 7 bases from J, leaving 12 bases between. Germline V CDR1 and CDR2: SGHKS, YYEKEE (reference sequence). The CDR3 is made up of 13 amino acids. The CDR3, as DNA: TGTGCCAGCAGCCCCGGGGGGGCGCAGCCCCAGCATTTT. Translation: CASSPGGAQPQHF.

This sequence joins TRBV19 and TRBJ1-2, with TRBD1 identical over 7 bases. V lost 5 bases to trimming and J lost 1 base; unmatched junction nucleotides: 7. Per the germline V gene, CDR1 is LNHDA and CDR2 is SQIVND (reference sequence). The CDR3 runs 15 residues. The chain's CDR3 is CASSQQGQFNYGYTF. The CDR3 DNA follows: TGTGCCAGTAGTCAACAGGGACAGTTTAACTATGGCTACACCTTC.

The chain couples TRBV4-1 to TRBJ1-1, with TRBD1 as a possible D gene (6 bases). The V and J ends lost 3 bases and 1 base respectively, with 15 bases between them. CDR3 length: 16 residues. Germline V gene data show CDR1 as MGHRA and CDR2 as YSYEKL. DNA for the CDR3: TGCGCCAGCAGCCAGTATACAGGGATTGGGAACACTGAAGCTTTCTTT. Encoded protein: CASSQYTGIGNTEAFF.

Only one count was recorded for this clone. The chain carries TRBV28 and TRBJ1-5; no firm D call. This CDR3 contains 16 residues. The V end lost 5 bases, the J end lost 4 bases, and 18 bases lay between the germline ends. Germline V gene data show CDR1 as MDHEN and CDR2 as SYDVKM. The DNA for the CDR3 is TGTGCCAGCAGTACACCATCCCCACCAGAAAATCAGCCCCAGCATTTT. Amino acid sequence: CASSTPSPPENQPQHF.

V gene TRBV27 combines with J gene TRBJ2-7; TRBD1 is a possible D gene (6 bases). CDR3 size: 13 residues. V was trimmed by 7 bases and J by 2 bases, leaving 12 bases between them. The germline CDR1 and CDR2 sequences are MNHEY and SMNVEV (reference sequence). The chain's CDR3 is CASKKGDTYEQYF. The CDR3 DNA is TGTGCCAGCAAGAAAGGGGACACCTACGAGCAGTACTTC.

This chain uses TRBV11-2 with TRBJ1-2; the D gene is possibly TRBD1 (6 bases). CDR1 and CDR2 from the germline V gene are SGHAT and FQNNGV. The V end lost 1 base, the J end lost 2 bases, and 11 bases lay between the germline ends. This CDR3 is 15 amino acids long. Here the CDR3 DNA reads TGTGCCAGCAGCTTAGGCCGACAGGCGAACTATGGCTACACCTTC. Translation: CASSLGRQANYGYTF.

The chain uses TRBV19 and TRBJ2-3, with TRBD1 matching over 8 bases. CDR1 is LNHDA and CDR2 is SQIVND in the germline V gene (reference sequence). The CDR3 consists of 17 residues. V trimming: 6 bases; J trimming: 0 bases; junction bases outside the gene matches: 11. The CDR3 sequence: CASRPGGRIGSTDTQYF. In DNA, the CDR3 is TGTGCCAGTAGGCCAGGGGGCCGGATTGGTAGCACAGATACGCAGTATTTT.

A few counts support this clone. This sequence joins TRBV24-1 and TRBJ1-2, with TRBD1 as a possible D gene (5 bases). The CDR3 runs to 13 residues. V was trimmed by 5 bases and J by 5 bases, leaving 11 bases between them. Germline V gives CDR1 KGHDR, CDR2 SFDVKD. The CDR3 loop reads CATSGRAGYGYTF. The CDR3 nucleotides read TGTGCCACCAGTGGCCGGGCAGGGTATGGCTACACCTTC.

CDR3 nucleotide sequence: TGTGCCAGCAGACTTAAATCCAGGAGCAATCAGCCCCAGCATTTT. It encodes CASRLKSRSNQPQHF. This rearrangement joins TRBV27 to TRBJ1-5; D gene uncertain. Trimming pared 6 bases from V and 1 base from J, leaving 13 bases between. Germline V gene lookup returns CDR1 MNHEY and CDR2 SMNVEV (reference sequence). The CDR3 spans 15 residues.

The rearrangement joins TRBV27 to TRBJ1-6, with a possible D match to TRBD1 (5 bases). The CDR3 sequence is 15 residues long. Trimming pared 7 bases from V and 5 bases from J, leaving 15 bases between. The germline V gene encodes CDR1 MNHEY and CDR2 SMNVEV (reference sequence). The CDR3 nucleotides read TGTGCCAGCAATTCTGGGGCAGGAGATAATTCACCCCTCCACTTT. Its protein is CASNSGAGDNSPLHF.

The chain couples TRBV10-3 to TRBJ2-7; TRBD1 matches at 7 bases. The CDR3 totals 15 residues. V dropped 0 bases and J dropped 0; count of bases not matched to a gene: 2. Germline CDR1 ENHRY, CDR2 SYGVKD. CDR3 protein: CAISESGDSSYEQYF. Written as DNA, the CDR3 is TGTGCCATCAGTGAGTCGGGGGACAGCTCCTACGAGCAGTACTTC.

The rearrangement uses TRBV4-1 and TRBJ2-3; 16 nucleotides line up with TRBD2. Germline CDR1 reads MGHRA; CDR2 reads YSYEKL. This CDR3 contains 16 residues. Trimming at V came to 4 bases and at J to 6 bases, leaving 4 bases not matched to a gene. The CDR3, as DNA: TGCGCCAGCAGCCCGGGACTAGCGGGGGGGTGGGATACGCAGTATTTT. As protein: CASSPGLAGGWDTQYF.

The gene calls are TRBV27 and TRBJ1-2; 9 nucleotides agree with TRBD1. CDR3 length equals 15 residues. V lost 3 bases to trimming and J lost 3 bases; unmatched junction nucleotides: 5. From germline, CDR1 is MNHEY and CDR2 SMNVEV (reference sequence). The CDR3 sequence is CASSFIRDRDYGYTF. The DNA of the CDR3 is TGTGCCAGCAGTTTTATCAGGGACAGGGACTATGGCTACACCTTC.

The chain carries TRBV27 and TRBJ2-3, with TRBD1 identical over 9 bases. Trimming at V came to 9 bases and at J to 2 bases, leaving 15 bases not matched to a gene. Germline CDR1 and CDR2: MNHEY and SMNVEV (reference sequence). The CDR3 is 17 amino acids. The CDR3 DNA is TGTGCCAGTCAGCCCCTCCAAGGGACAGGGAACACAGATACGCAGTATTTT. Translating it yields CASQPLQGTGNTDTQYF.

CDR3 nucleotide sequence: TGTGCCAGCAGCTCCCAAGCGGGAGACACAGATACGCAGTATTTT. Translated: CASSSQAGDTDTQYF. This chain links TRBV9 with TRBJ2-3, with TRBD2 matching 8 bases. Per the germline V gene, CDR1 is SGDLS and CDR2 is YYNGEE. With V trimmed by 4 bases and J by 2 bases, 6 bases remained unmatched. The CDR3 loop spans 15 amino acids.